A single sample gave rise to the 6 T cell receptor beta chains below, sequenced in a study of shared T cell receptors in the human thymus. Generated by immunoSEQ multiplex PCR, the TCRdb table keeps only in-frame clones and is missing some. Among hundreds of thousands of clones listed, 75% to 90% were seen once. These data also formed part of another study, on human thymus T cells.

Input material: thymocytes. These receptors all come from a girl under three years old with a congenital heart defect.

The V call is TRBV6-1, the J call TRBJ2-7, with TRBD1 identical over 8 bases. The V gene end was trimmed by 6 bases and the J gene end by 2 bases; junction bases not matched to a gene: 9. Looked up from germline, CDR1 is MNHNS and CDR2 is SASEGT. CDR3 length: 15 amino acids. CDR3 in DNA: TGTGCCAGCAGCCCGACCGGGACAGGCCCCTACGAGCAGTACTTC. Residues: CASSPTGTGPYEQYF.

The gene calls are TRBV2 and TRBJ2-1; D is unresolved. The CDR3 has 13 amino acids. V was cut by 6 bases and J by 0 bases, with 6 bases left in between. Germline V gene sequence: CDR1 SNHLY, CDR2 FYNNEI. CDR3 coding DNA: TGTGCCAGCAGGTCTAGCTCCTACAATGAGCAGTTCTTC. This encodes CASRSSSYNEQFF.

J is TRBJ1-4 and V is TRBV7-2; 9 nucleotides match TRBD1. V trimming: 5 bases; J trimming: 5 bases; junction bases outside the gene matches: 6. The CDR3 is 15 residues long. Per the germline V gene, CDR1 is SGHTA and CDR2 is FQGNSA. The CDR3 DNA sequence: TGTGCCAGCAGCCCGACCGGACAGGGGAATGAAAAACTGTTTTTT. As protein: CASSPTGQGNEKLFF.

This rearrangement joins TRBV4-1 to TRBJ1-1; no clear D gene. This CDR3 comprises 14 residues. Trimming cost V 0 bases and J 8 bases, with 13 bases left between them. Germline V CDR1 and CDR2: MGHRA, YSYEKL. Written as DNA, the CDR3 is TGCGCCAGCAGCCAAGATTCATGGGAGACGGAAGCTTTCTTT. This codes for CASSQDSWETEAFF.

This clone was seen just once. V gene TRBV9 combines with J gene TRBJ2-5; 10 bases line up with TRBD2. J gave up 8 bases and V 0 bases, and 4 bases lay outside the gene matches. Germline-derived CDR1 and CDR2 are SGDLS and YYNGEE. The CDR3 has 14 residues. CDR3 sequence: CASSVVWTSGTQYF. CDR3 DNA: TGTGCCAGCAGCGTAGTGTGGACTAGCGGTACCCAGTACTTC.

This chain uses TRBV5-4 with TRBJ2-7; 9 bases agree with TRBD1. The V gene's germline CDR1 is SGHNT and CDR2 YYREEE (reference sequence). The CDR3 sequence is 19 residues long. The J segment lost 5 bases and the V segment lost 1 base, leaving 19 bases of the junction unmatched. The CDR3 region has the DNA TGTGCCAGCAGCTTGTTTCGGAGTACCGACAGGGGGGTTTCGGACGAGCAGTACTTC. Translating it yields CASSLFRSTDRGVSDEQYF.